This is a list of T cell receptor beta chains from one sample in a study of memory CD4+ T cells and cytomegalovirus serostatus. Profiling relied on immunoSEQ multiplex PCR, and the TCRdb table lists in-frame clones only, not all of them. The sample lists about 61,000 clones, roughly four fifths occurring once. Material for sequencing was memory CD4+ T cells from blood. Every receptor here comes from an adult in good health and CMV-seronegative. The CDR3 runs from the conserved cysteine through the conserved F or W. A D gene is named only where the DNA matches it firmly. Rows may omit the clone size; those that give it use once, few, many or a size class.

v_call: TRBV5-1
clone_size: NA
j_call: TRBJ2-5
d_call: TRBD1
cdr3_nt: TGCGCCAGCAGCTTGGGACAGGGGGGTCTCTACCAAGAGACCCAGTACTTC
cdr3_aa: CASSLGQGGLYQETQYF

v_call: TRBV12-5
clone_size: NA
j_call: TRBJ2-2
d_call: TRBD1
cdr3_nt: TGTGCTAGTGGTACCAAGACAGGGGATGAAACCGGGGAGCTGTTTTTT
cdr3_aa: CASGTKTGDETGELFF

v_call: TRBV6-4
clone_size: NA
j_call: TRBJ2-3
d_call: TRBD2
cdr3_nt: TGTGCCAGCAGTCTTACTAGCGGGGGCACAGATACGCAGTATTTT
cdr3_aa: CASSLTSGGTDTQYF

v_call: TRBV27
clone_size: NA
j_call: TRBJ2-1
d_call: TRBD2
cdr3_nt: TGTGCCAGCAGGCCACTAGCGGGCTCCTACAATGAGCAGTTCTTC
cdr3_aa: CASRPLAGSYNEQFF

v_call: TRBV7-2
clone_size: NA
j_call: TRBJ2-5
d_call: NA
cdr3_nt: TGTGCCAGCAGCTTACCGCCGAACTCTAGAGAAGAGACCCAGTACTTC
cdr3_aa: CASSLPPNSREETQYF

v_call: TRBV6-5
clone_size: few
j_call: TRBJ2-7
d_call: TRBD1
cdr3_nt: TGTGCCAGCAGTTCTCCGGGACAGCCTCCCTACGAGCAGTACTTC
cdr3_aa: CASSSPGQPPYEQYF

v_call: TRBV10-2
clone_size: NA
j_call: TRBJ2-1
d_call: TRBD1
cdr3_nt: TGCGCCAGCAGCTCCAATGCCCCCGGGACAGTCAGCTCCTACAATGAGCAGTTCTTC
cdr3_aa: CASSSNAPGTVSSYNEQFF

v_call: TRBV5-5
clone_size: once
j_call: TRBJ1-2
d_call: TRBD1
cdr3_nt: TGTGCCAGCAGCTTGGGGGACAGCTATGGCTACACCTTC
cdr3_aa: CASSLGDSYGYTF

v_call: TRBV7-9
clone_size: NA
j_call: TRBJ2-1
d_call: NA
cdr3_nt: TGTGCCTCCACCCGAGGGTCTCGGGGGTATCTAGACAATGAGCAGTTCTTC
cdr3_aa: CASTRGSRGYLDNEQFF

v_call: TRBV27
clone_size: NA
j_call: TRBJ2-1
d_call: TRBD2
cdr3_nt: TGTGCCAGCAGTTTTCGGGGGGGCCCATACAATGAGCAGTTCTTC
cdr3_aa: CASSFRGGPYNEQFF

v_call: TRBV4-1
clone_size: NA
j_call: TRBJ2-3
d_call: NA
cdr3_nt: TGCGCCAGCAGCCAAGATCGGGGGTTTCATGCAGATACGCAGTATTTT
cdr3_aa: CASSQDRGFHADTQYF

v_call: TRBV9
clone_size: few
j_call: TRBJ2-3
d_call: TRBD2
cdr3_nt: TGTGCCAGCAGTGTTGGGGGGGTCTACACAGATACGCAGTATTTT
cdr3_aa: CASSVGGVYTDTQYF

v_call: TRBV9
clone_size: once
j_call: TRBJ2-3
d_call: NA
cdr3_nt: TGTGCCAGCAGCGTAGAACGAACAGATACGCAGTATTTT
cdr3_aa: CASSVERTDTQYF

v_call: TRBV5-1
clone_size: NA
j_call: TRBJ2-3
d_call: TRBD2
cdr3_nt: TGCGCCAGCAGCTTTAGCGGGAGGGCGATAGATACGCAGTATTTT
cdr3_aa: CASSFSGRAIDTQYF

v_call: TRBV6-1
clone_size: NA
j_call: TRBJ2-1
d_call: TRBD2
cdr3_nt: TGTGCCAGCAGCGTTACTAGCGGGGGACCCAATGAGCAGTTCTTC
cdr3_aa: CASSVTSGGPNEQFF

v_call: TRBV28
clone_size: NA
j_call: TRBJ1-1
d_call: NA
cdr3_nt: TGTGCCAGCAGTTTTCAGACAGGCTCTTACACTGAAGCTTTCTTT
cdr3_aa: CASSFQTGSYTEAFF

v_call: TRBV11-2
clone_size: NA
j_call: TRBJ1-6
d_call: NA
cdr3_nt: TGTGCCAGCAGCCGGGGGGGAGGGCGTAATTCACCCCTCCACTTT
cdr3_aa: CASSRGGGRNSPLHF

v_call: TRBV5-1
clone_size: NA
j_call: TRBJ2-7
d_call: TRBD2
cdr3_nt: TGCGCCAGCAGCTTGGGCACTAGCGGGGTGAGCTCCTACGAGCAGTACTTC
cdr3_aa: CASSLGTSGVSSYEQYF

v_call: TRBV19
clone_size: NA
j_call: TRBJ2-2
d_call: NA
cdr3_nt: TGTGCCAGTAGTGGCTTGGGTAGGGGTGACACCGGGGAGCTGTTTTTT
cdr3_aa: CASSGLGRGDTGELFF

v_call: TRBV4-1
clone_size: NA
j_call: TRBJ2-5
d_call: TRBD1
cdr3_nt: TGCGCCAGCAGCCAAGTAGGGACAGGGCAAGAGACCCAGTACTTC
cdr3_aa: CASSQVGTGQETQYF

v_call: TRBV2
clone_size: NA
j_call: TRBJ1-6
d_call: NA
cdr3_nt: TGTGCCAGCTCGGGGGAGGGCAGGACGGCCCTCCACTTT
cdr3_aa: CASSGEGRTALHF

v_call: TRBV6-6
clone_size: NA
j_call: TRBJ1-4
d_call: NA
cdr3_nt: TGTGCCAGCGTAGGGGCGGGGAATGAAAAACTGTTTTTT
cdr3_aa: CASVGAGNEKLFF

v_call: TRBV5-1
clone_size: NA
j_call: TRBJ2-2
d_call: TRBD1
cdr3_nt: TGCGCCAGCAGCCCCCGGGACAGGAGCACCGGGGAGCTGTTTTTT
cdr3_aa: CASSPRDRSTGELFF

v_call: TRBV6-5
clone_size: NA
j_call: TRBJ1-2
d_call: NA
cdr3_nt: TGTGCCAGCAGCCGGTCCAGGGATAACTATGGCTACACCTTC
cdr3_aa: CASSRSRDNYGYTF

v_call: TRBV30
clone_size: once
j_call: TRBJ2-1
d_call: TRBD2
cdr3_nt: TGTGCCTGGACCGGAACTAGCGGGAGGGCCGGGGAGCAGTTCTTC
cdr3_aa: CAWTGTSGRAGEQFF

v_call: TRBV7-3
clone_size: NA
j_call: TRBJ1-1
d_call: NA
cdr3_nt: TGTGCCAGCAGCGCACAGGGAAGCACTGAAGCTTTCTTT
cdr3_aa: CASSAQGSTEAFF

v_call: TRBV9
clone_size: NA
j_call: TRBJ1-3
d_call: NA
cdr3_nt: TGTGCCAGCAGCCCTGCGGGTATTACGGGAAACACCATATATTTT
cdr3_aa: CASSPAGITGNTIYF

v_call: TRBV2
clone_size: medium-sized
j_call: TRBJ1-5
d_call: NA
cdr3_nt: TGTGCCAGCTCCAGGGGAGGGAACAGCAATCAGCCCCAGCATTTT
cdr3_aa: CASSRGGNSNQPQHF

v_call: TRBV21-1
clone_size: NA
j_call: TRBJ2-5
d_call: NA
cdr3_nt: TGTGCCAGCAGCAAAGTGGGACTACAAGAGACCCAGTACTTC
cdr3_aa: CASSKVGLQETQYF

v_call: TRBV18
clone_size: NA
j_call: TRBJ2-5
d_call: NA
cdr3_nt: TGTGCCAGCTCACGAGGCTTCCAAGAGACCCAGTACTTC
cdr3_aa: CASSRGFQETQYF

v_call: TRBV5-1
clone_size: NA
j_call: TRBJ1-2
d_call: NA
cdr3_nt: TGCGCCAGCAGCCCCGACAGTCCTAACTATGGCTACACCTTC
cdr3_aa: CASSPDSPNYGYTF

v_call: TRBV11-2
clone_size: NA
j_call: TRBJ2-7
d_call: NA
cdr3_nt: TGTGCCAGCAGCCCTCTGGCCGGCAGCTCCTACGAGCAGTACTTC
cdr3_aa: CASSPLAGSSYEQYF

v_call: TRBV14
clone_size: NA
j_call: TRBJ2-5
d_call: NA
cdr3_nt: TGTGCCAGCAGCCAAGTTGGTCCAGTTTCGGGAGAGACCCAGTACTTC
cdr3_aa: CASSQVGPVSGETQYF

v_call: TRBV6-6
clone_size: NA
j_call: TRBJ1-6
d_call: NA
cdr3_nt: TGTGCCAGCAGTTACTCTGGGACGGAATATAATTCACCCCTCCACTTT
cdr3_aa: CASSYSGTEYNSPLHF

v_call: TRBV7-2
clone_size: once
j_call: TRBJ2-1
d_call: NA
cdr3_nt: TGTGCCAGCCACTGGGGGCCTTCCTACAATGAGCAGTTCTTC
cdr3_aa: CASHWGPSYNEQFF

v_call: TRBV5-5
clone_size: NA
j_call: TRBJ2-6
d_call: NA
cdr3_nt: TGTGCCAGCAGCCTAGAATGGGCCAACGTCCTGACTTTC
cdr3_aa: CASSLEWANVLTF

v_call: TRBV18
clone_size: once
j_call: TRBJ2-7
d_call: NA
cdr3_nt: TGTGCCAGCTCCCCTCAGGGTTCCTCCTACGAGCAGTACTTC
cdr3_aa: CASSPQGSSYEQYF

v_call: TRBV5-1
clone_size: NA
j_call: TRBJ2-3
d_call: NA
cdr3_nt: TGCGCCAGCAGCTTGGAACCTCGGGATACGCAGTATTTT
cdr3_aa: CASSLEPRDTQYF

v_call: TRBV6-1
clone_size: few
j_call: TRBJ2-2
d_call: NA
cdr3_nt: TGTGCCAGCAGTCGGACCAGGGAGTCCACCGGGGAGCTGTTTTTT
cdr3_aa: CASSRTRESTGELFF

v_call: TRBV5-1
clone_size: few
j_call: TRBJ1-4
d_call: TRBD1
cdr3_nt: TGCGCCAGCAGCGAGGGACAGGGGGGGCTTGAAAAACTGTTTTTT
cdr3_aa: CASSEGQGGLEKLFF

v_call: TRBV5-6
clone_size: once
j_call: TRBJ1-2
d_call: NA
cdr3_nt: TGTGCCAGCAGCCCCGGGGGGGGTCAAAACTATGGCTACACCTTC
cdr3_aa: CASSPGGGQNYGYTF

v_call: TRBV5-1
clone_size: NA
j_call: TRBJ2-5
d_call: NA
cdr3_nt: TGCGCCAGCAGGACGACCGCTCAAGAGACCCAGTACTTC
cdr3_aa: CASRTTAQETQYF

v_call: TRBV6-5
clone_size: NA
j_call: TRBJ1-1
d_call: NA
cdr3_nt: TGTGCCTCATCAGACACAGGTTGGACTGAAGCTTTCTTT
cdr3_aa: CASSDTGWTEAFF

v_call: TRBV13
clone_size: NA
j_call: TRBJ2-5
d_call: NA
cdr3_nt: TGTGCCAGCAGCTTACCCTGGCCCCACCAAGAGACCCAGTACTTC
cdr3_aa: CASSLPWPHQETQYF

v_call: TRBV6-1
clone_size: NA
j_call: TRBJ2-3
d_call: NA
cdr3_nt: TGTGCCAGCAGTGGATTAAGGGTCAGAGATACGCAGTATTTT
cdr3_aa: CASSGLRVRDTQYF

v_call: TRBV7-8
clone_size: few
j_call: TRBJ1-1
d_call: NA
cdr3_nt: TGTGCCAGCAGCTCCACGGGGCGGTCAAACACTGAAGCTTTCTTT
cdr3_aa: CASSSTGRSNTEAFF

v_call: TRBV5-1
clone_size: NA
j_call: TRBJ2-1
d_call: TRBD1
cdr3_nt: TGCGCCAGCAGCTTGCTCTCACAGGGGACCTACAATGAGCAGTTCTTC
cdr3_aa: CASSLLSQGTYNEQFF

v_call: TRBV9
clone_size: NA
j_call: TRBJ2-7
d_call: NA
cdr3_nt: TGTGCCAGCAGCGTAGGACCCGCGGACTCCTACGAGCAGTACTTC
cdr3_aa: CASSVGPADSYEQYF

v_call: TRBV28
clone_size: NA
j_call: TRBJ1-5
d_call: TRBD1
cdr3_nt: TGTGCCAGCAACTCATTGGGACAGGTTGGGAGGTGGCCCCAGCATTTT
cdr3_aa: CASNSLGQVGRWPQHF

v_call: TRBV27
clone_size: once
j_call: TRBJ2-7
d_call: TRBD1
cdr3_nt: TGTGCCAGCAGTACACGATCCCCGGGACAGGGTGCCTACGAGCAGTACTTC
cdr3_aa: CASSTRSPGQGAYEQYF

v_call: TRBV4-2
clone_size: few
j_call: TRBJ2-3
d_call: NA
cdr3_nt: TGTGCCAGCAGCCAGGTTCGGAATGAGGGGATTACAGATACGCAGTATTTT
cdr3_aa: CASSQVRNEGITDTQYF

v_call: TRBV30
clone_size: NA
j_call: TRBJ1-2
d_call: NA
cdr3_nt: TGTGCCTGGAGTCGGGACTCCCGTAACTATGGCTACACCTTC
cdr3_aa: CAWSRDSRNYGYTF